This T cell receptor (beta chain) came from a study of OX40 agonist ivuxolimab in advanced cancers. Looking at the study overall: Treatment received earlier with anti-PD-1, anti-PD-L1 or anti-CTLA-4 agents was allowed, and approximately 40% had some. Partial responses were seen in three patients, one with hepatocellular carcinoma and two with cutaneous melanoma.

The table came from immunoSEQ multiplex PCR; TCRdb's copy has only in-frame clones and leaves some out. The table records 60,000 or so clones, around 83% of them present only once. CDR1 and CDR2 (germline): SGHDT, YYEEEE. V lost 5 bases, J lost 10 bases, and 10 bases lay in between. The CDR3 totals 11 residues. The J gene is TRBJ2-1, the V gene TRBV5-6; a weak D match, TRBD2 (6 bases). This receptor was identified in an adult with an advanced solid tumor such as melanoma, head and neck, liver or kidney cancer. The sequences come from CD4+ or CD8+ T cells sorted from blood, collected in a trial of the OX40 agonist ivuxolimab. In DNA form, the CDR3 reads TGTGCCAGCAGTTATCTAGCGGAGCAGTTCTTC. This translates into CASSYLAEQFF. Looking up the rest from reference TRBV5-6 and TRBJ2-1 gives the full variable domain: DAGVTQSPTHLIKTRGQQVTLRCSPKSGHDTVSWYQQALGQGPQFIFQYYEEEERQRGNFPDRFSGHQFPNYSSELNVNALLLGDSALYLCASSYLAEQFFGPGTRLTVL.